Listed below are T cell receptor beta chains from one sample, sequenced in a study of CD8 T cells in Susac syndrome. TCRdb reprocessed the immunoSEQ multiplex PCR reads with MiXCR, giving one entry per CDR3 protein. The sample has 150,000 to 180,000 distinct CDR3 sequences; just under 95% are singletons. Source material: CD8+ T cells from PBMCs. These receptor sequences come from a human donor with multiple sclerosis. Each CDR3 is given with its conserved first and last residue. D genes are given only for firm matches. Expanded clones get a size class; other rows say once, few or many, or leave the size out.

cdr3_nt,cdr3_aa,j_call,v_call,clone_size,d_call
TGTGCTAGTGGTTTCGGTAACCCAGAGACCCAGTACTTC,CASGFGNPETQYF,TRBJ2-5,TRBV12-5,NA,NA
TGCAGTATAACAGGGGAGATCTACGAGCAGTACTTC,CSITGEIYEQYF,TRBJ2-7,TRBV20-1,NA,TRBD1
TGTGCCAGCAGTTACTCCAACACTGAAGCTTTCTTT,CASSYSNTEAFF,TRBJ1-1,TRBV6-6,few,NA
TGTGCCATCACCAACTCTGGGGCCAACGTCCTGACTTTC,CAITNSGANVLTF,TRBJ2-6,TRBV10-3,NA,NA
TGTGCCTGTCCCCGGGCAGGGGGCGTAGGCTACACCTTC,CACPRAGGVGYTF,TRBJ1-2,TRBV19,NA,TRBD1
TGCAGTGCTAGATTGGGGACATCTCAAGAGACCCAGTACTTC,CSARLGTSQETQYF,TRBJ2-5,TRBV20-1,once,NA
TGTGCCAGCAGTTACTCGACAGGGGGAGGGTCACCCCTCCACTTT,CASSYSTGGGSPLHF,TRBJ1-6,TRBV6-5,once,TRBD1
TGTGCCAGCAGCGTACCGGGGGCGGAGGACAATGAGCAGTTCTTC,CASSVPGAEDNEQFF,TRBJ2-1,TRBV9,NA,NA
TGTGCCAGTACTAGAGGGTGGGAGACCCAGTACTTC,CASTRGWETQYF,TRBJ2-5,TRBV6-2/TRBV6-3,NA,NA
TGTGCCTGGAGTCATTCGACGGGACCCAACAATGAGCAGTTCTTC,CAWSHSTGPNNEQFF,TRBJ2-1,TRBV30,NA,NA
TGTGCCAGCAGTCCCTCGGGCGGCCACAAGAGCTACGAGCAGTACTTC,CASSPSGGHKSYEQYF,TRBJ2-7,TRBV27,NA,NA
TGTGCCAGCAGCCTGGGGGCCGGGGGCTACGAGCAGTACTTC,CASSLGAGGYEQYF,TRBJ2-7,TRBV27,NA,NA
TGTGCCAGCACCCCTCGGGACACAGATACGCAGTATTTT,CASTPRDTDTQYF,TRBJ2-3,TRBV9,once,NA
TGTGCCAGCAGTGAACTCCCTGGACAGGACAATGAGCAGTTCTTC,CASSELPGQDNEQFF,TRBJ2-1,TRBV2,NA,TRBD1
TGCAGTGCCCGGACAGGGCCCCACTACGAGCAGTACTTC,CSARTGPHYEQYF,TRBJ2-7,TRBV20-1,NA,TRBD1
TGCAGCGTTGCAGGTTTGGGGTCTAACTATGGCTACACCTTC,CSVAGLGSNYGYTF,TRBJ1-2,TRBV29-1,NA,NA
TGCGCCAGCAGCCAAGAAAGGACTGCTCCTACGCAGTATTTT,CASSQERTAPTQYF,TRBJ2-3,TRBV4-1,NA,NA
TGTGCCAGCAGCTTACGACAGGGTAGCTCACCCTACGAGCAGTACTTC,CASSLRQGSSPYEQYF,TRBJ2-7,TRBV13,NA,TRBD1
TGTGCCAGCAGTTGGGACAGCAGGCAGCCCCAGCATTTT,CASSWDSRQPQHF,TRBJ1-5,TRBV7-9,NA,TRBD1
TGTGCCAGCAGTTACTCGGTTAGAACGACTGAAGCTTTCTTT,CASSYSVRTTEAFF,TRBJ1-1,TRBV6-2/TRBV6-3,NA,NA
TGCAGTGCACGGACAGAGAGCTCCTATAATTCACCCCTCCACTTT,CSARTESSYNSPLHF,TRBJ1-6,TRBV20-1,NA,NA
TGTGCCAGCAGCCATGGCACAGATACGCAGTATTTT,CASSHGTDTQYF,TRBJ2-3,TRBV7-8,once,NA
TGTGCCAGCAGTTCACGTTCGTTGCAAAACATTCAGTACTTC,CASSSRSLQNIQYF,TRBJ2-4,TRBV13,NA,NA
TGTGCCAGCAGCCCGCCCACACTCTACAATGAGCAGTTCTTC,CASSPPTLYNEQFF,TRBJ2-1,TRBV7-9,NA,NA
TGTGCCAGCAGCTTGAAGCGTATTCAGGAGACCCAGTACTTC,CASSLKRIQETQYF,TRBJ2-5,TRBV13,once,NA
TGTGCCAGCTCACCACTTGGGGAAGATACGCAGTATTTT,CASSPLGEDTQYF,TRBJ2-3,TRBV18,NA,NA
TGTGCCAGCAGCTCCCGAGGGGGCGTTAGCTATGGCTACACCTTC,CASSSRGGVSYGYTF,TRBJ1-2,TRBV13,NA,TRBD1
TGCAGCGTCCTGAATGAGGTTTTCGGCGATAGCGGGGTACTCCAAGAGACCCAGTACTTC,CSVLNEVFGDSGVLQETQYF,TRBJ2-5,TRBV29-1,NA,TRBD2
TGTGCCACCTCCTGGGGTACCTACGAGCAGTACTTC,CATSWGTYEQYF,TRBJ2-7,TRBV28,NA,NA